One TCR beta chain is described in this entry. The data stem from a study of blood T cell repertoires in COVID-19. Study at large: T cells, B-cell-depleted T cells, or PBMCs provided the cDNA or gDNA that served as material.

The J segment lost 4 bases and the V segment lost 6 bases, leaving 13 bases of the junction unmatched. Germline lookup yields CDR1 MNHEY and CDR2 SMNVEV (reference sequence). The CDR3 sequence is 16 residues long. Sequenced by immunoSEQ multiplex PCR; TCRdb stores in-frame clones only, minus some. The sample carries about 180,000 clones, around nine tenths recorded once. One Seattle source followed patients from active infection through their disease course. The chain couples TRBV27 to TRBJ2-3, with 7 nucleotides matching TRBD1. The sequenced sample consisted of peripheral blood. The receptor was isolated from a woman aged 70-85 years with COVID-19, enrolled during active disease. CDR3 DNA sequence: TGTGCCAGCAGACCTCTTCACAGGGGTTTGGCAGATACGCAGTATTTT. It encodes CASRPLHRGLADTQYF.